One and the same sample provided the 32 T cell receptor beta chains below, sequenced in a study of radiation and T cells in renal cell carcinoma. The assay was immunoSEQ multiplex PCR, and TCRdb's table has in-frame clones only and misses some. The sample holds about 130,000 clones, around nine tenths seen once. Specified time point: baseline pretreatment blood. Treatment specified: 15 Gy SBRT to primary tumor, nephrectomy 4 weeks later. Here the sequenced sample was blood, taken from a patient whose treatment included radiotherapy and nephrectomy. The source is a woman in her forties or fifties with renal cell carcinoma.

The chain recombines TRBV6-5 with TRBJ2-1; D not resolved. Looked up from germline, CDR1 is MNHEY and CDR2 is SVGAGI. Trimming took off 7 bases at V and 9 bases at J, with 16 bases between the two ends. The CDR3 has 13 amino acids. The CDR3 DNA is TGTGCCAGCACCGACGAGATCTTGGGTGAGCAGTTCTTC. Protein product: CASTDEILGEQFF.

The V call is TRBV9, the J call TRBJ2-2; D remains ambiguous. Germline assignment: CDR1 SGDLS and CDR2 YYNGEE. The CDR3 loop spans 13 amino acids. The V gene lost 1 base and the J gene lost 5 bases, with 6 bases spanning the gap. The DNA for the CDR3 is TGTGCCAGCAGCGTACTCGGGACCGGGGAGCTGTTTTTT. It specifies CASSVLGTGELFF.

The rearrangement uses TRBV5-1 and TRBJ2-3; D gene unclear. Germline CDR1 and CDR2: SGHRS and YFSETQ. V lost 0 bases to trimming and J lost 3 bases, with 11 bases between them. The CDR3 sequence is 15 residues long. The CDR3 bases are TGCGCCAGCAGCTTGGAGGGCCGGTGGACAGATACGCAGTATTTT. It encodes CASSLEGRWTDTQYF.

The chain is built from TRBV7-2 and TRBJ2-3; 12 nucleotides match TRBD2. Germline V gene lookup returns CDR1 SGHTA and CDR2 FQGNSA. The ends lost 0 bases at V and 1 base at J; junction bases unmatched: 2. The CDR3 is 17 amino acids. CDR3: CASSLARLAGGTDTQYF. DNA for the CDR3: TGTGCCAGCAGCTTAGCCCGACTAGCGGGGGGCACAGATACGCAGTATTTT. Using reference TRBV7-2 and TRBJ2-3 for the parts outside the CDR3, the full variable domain is GAGVSQSPSNKVTEKGKDVELRCDPISGHTALYWYRQSLGQGLEFLIYFQGNSAPDKSGLPSDRFSAERTGGSVSTLTIQRTQQEDSAVYLCASSLARLAGGTDTQYFGPGTRLTVL.

The chain joins TRBV6-5 to TRBJ1-4, with 11 bases fitting TRBD1. V shed 1 base, J shed 7 bases, and the junction held 2 bases outside the gene matches. CDR1 is MNHEY and CDR2 is SVGAGI in the germline V gene. The CDR3 consists of 15 residues. The CDR3 DNA is TGTGCCAGCAGTTACTTAGGGACAGGGGGTGAAAAACTGTTTTTT. Residues: CASSYLGTGGEKLFF.

The rearrangement links TRBV19 to TRBJ2-1, with unresolved D. The germline V gene encodes CDR1 LNHDA and CDR2 SQIVND (reference sequence). The CDR3 spans 13 residues. The V end lost 9 bases, the J end lost 2 bases, and 11 bases lay between the germline ends. The CDR3 DNA reads TGTGCCAGCTCCAATGGCCCCTACAATGAGCAGTTCTTC. Translation gives CASSNGPYNEQFF. The entire variable domain, with the rest obtained from reference TRBV19 and TRBJ2-1, is as follows: DGGITQSPKYLFRKEGQNVTLSCEQNLNHDAMYWYRQDPGQGLRLIYYSQIVNDFQKGDIAEGYSVSREKKESFPLTVTSAQKNPTAFYLCASSNGPYNEQFFGPGTRLTVL.

The chain recombines TRBV7-8 with TRBJ2-3, with 9 nucleotides matching TRBD1. V lost 0 bases to trimming and J lost 3 bases; unmatched junction nucleotides: 7. Germline V CDR1 and CDR2: SGHVS, FQNEAQ. The CDR3 loop spans 17 amino acids. The DNA for the CDR3 is TGTGCCAGCAGCTTAGCAAGGTGGACAGGGGATACAGATACGCAGTATTTT. It codes for CASSLARWTGDTDTQYF.

This rearrangement joins TRBV5-1 to TRBJ1-1; no definite D call. The V gene's germline CDR1 is SGHRS and CDR2 YFSETQ. Trimming took off 0 bases at V and 1 base at J, with 10 bases between the two ends. This CDR3 is built from 15 residues. CDR3 region: CASSLAEGRNTEAFF. CDR3 DNA sequence: TGCGCCAGCAGCTTGGCGGAAGGGCGGAACACTGAAGCTTTCTTT.

The chain joins TRBV7-8 to TRBJ1-5; 11 bases match TRBD1. CDR1 SGHVS and CDR2 FQNEAQ come from the germline V gene. The J segment lost 2 bases and the V segment lost 5 bases, leaving 2 bases of the junction unmatched. The CDR3 sequence is 15 residues long. CDR3 in DNA: TGTGCCAGCAGCATGGGACAGGGGGGCAATCAGCCCCAGCATTTT. This gives the protein CASSMGQGGNQPQHF.

This clone showed up just a few times. The V call is TRBV20-1, the J call TRBJ1-2, with a tentative D call TRBD1 (5 bases). This CDR3 contains 11 residues. With 2 bases removed from V and 8 bases from J, the gap between germline ends came to 9 bases. The germline gives CDR1 DFQATT, CDR2 SNEGSKA (reference sequence). The chain's CDR3 is CSARQGWGYTF. CDR3 bases: TGCAGTGCTAGACAGGGTTGGGGCTACACCTTC.

V gene TRBV6-5 combines with J gene TRBJ1-5; D is undetermined. V was shortened by 5 bases and J by 9 bases, with 8 bases between the two germline ends. The germline gives CDR1 MNHEY, CDR2 SVGAGI. CDR3 length equals 11 residues. CDR3 sequence: CASSNGRPQHF. The CDR3 bases are TGTGCCAGCAGTAATGGGAGGCCCCAGCATTTT.

The V call is TRBV5-1, the J call TRBJ2-2, with TRBD2 matching over 10 bases. The CDR3 has 15 residues. V dropped 4 bases and J dropped 4; count of bases not matched to a gene: 4. Germline lookup yields CDR1 SGHRS and CDR2 YFSETQ. CDR3 bases: TGCGCCAGCAGCGACCGGACTAGCGGCACCGGGGAGCTGTTTTTT. Translated, it gives CASSDRTSGTGELFF.

This clone was detected once. CDR3 nucleotides: TGCAGCTTTTACTTGACAGGGGCGGATACGCAGTATTTT. Protein sequence: CSFYLTGADTQYF. The V and J genes are TRBV29-1 and TRBJ2-3; TRBD1 aligns across 8 bases. J lost 6 bases, V lost 8 bases, and 10 bases had no gene match. Germline-derived CDR1 and CDR2 are SQVTM and ANQGSEA. The CDR3 spans 13 residues.

The V call is TRBV23-1, the J call TRBJ1-1, with 8 bases that match TRBD1. TRBV23-1 is flagged as an ORF with uncertain function. V dropped 4 bases and J dropped 5; count of bases not matched to a gene: 12. CDR3 length equals 16 residues. The chain's CDR3 is CASSPPTRGRKTEAFF. The CDR3 coding sequence is TGCGCCAGCAGTCCACCAACCAGGGGGCGTAAGACTGAAGCTTTCTTT.

This clone appeared a few times. The rearrangement uses TRBV1 and TRBJ1-1; TRBD1, as called in the table, went unchecked against the DNA. TRBV1 is shown as a pseudogene. The CDR3 spans 14 residues. The CDR3 coding sequence is TGCACCAGCAGCCAAGCGACAGGGAACACTGAAGCTTTCTTT. Its translation: CTSSQATGNTEAFF.

Only a few counts were recorded for this clone. V gene TRBV14 combines with J gene TRBJ2-4, with no clear D. CDR1 is SGHDN and CDR2 is FVKESK in the germline V gene. The V and J ends lost 1 base and 8 bases respectively, with 9 bases between them. The CDR3 totals 13 residues. The CDR3 protein is CASSQGLGHIQYF. The CDR3 DNA reads as TGTGCCAGCAGCCAAGGTCTAGGGCACATTCAGTACTTC. The full variable domain, rest sourced from reference TRBV14 and TRBJ2-4, is EAGVTQFPSHSVIEKGQTVTLRCDPISGHDNLYWYRRVMGKEIKFLLHFVKESKQDESGMPNNRFLAERTGGTYSTLKVQPAELEDSGVYFCASSQGLGHIQYFGAGTRLSVL.

The CDR3, as DNA: TGTGCCAGCAGCCGTACAGGGCACTACGAGCAGTACTTC. This translates into CASSRTGHYEQYF. The V gene is TRBV11-2, the J gene TRBJ2-7; D may be TRBD1 (6 bases). Per the germline V gene, CDR1 is SGHAT and CDR2 is FQNNGV. V dropped 5 bases and J dropped 3 bases, with 11 bases sitting between them. The CDR3 totals 13 residues.

V is TRBV7-2 and J is TRBJ1-2; TRBD1 might be the D (6 bases). Per germline, CDR1 SGHTA and CDR2 FQGNSA. V lost 0 bases and J lost 4, with 12 bases in between. The CDR3 covers 15 residues. As DNA, the CDR3 is TGTGCCAGCAGCTTAGCGGCGGACAGCGCCTATGGCTACACCTTC. As protein: CASSLAADSAYGYTF. The whole variable domain, filled in from reference TRBV7-2 and TRBJ1-2, reads GAGVSQSPSNKVTEKGKDVELRCDPISGHTALYWYRQSLGQGLEFLIYFQGNSAPDKSGLPSDRFSAERTGGSVSTLTIQRTQQEDSAVYLCASSLAADSAYGYTFGSGTRLTVV.

The chain has TRBV15 and TRBJ2-5; D is ambiguous. Trimming removed 0 bases from V and 1 base from J, with 9 bases in between. This CDR3 contains 15 residues. Germline CDR1 and CDR2: LNHNV and YYDKDF (reference sequence). CDR3 residues: CATSRDAGLQETQYF. In DNA, the CDR3 is TGTGCCACCAGCAGAGATGCCGGGCTCCAAGAGACCCAGTACTTC.

The chain is built from TRBV18 and TRBJ1-3, with 7 bases aligning to TRBD1. This CDR3 has 16 amino acids. The germline gives CDR1 KGHSH, CDR2 LQKENI. V was pared by 6 bases and J by 1 base, with 9 bases of the junction left unmatched. The CDR3 DNA reads TGTGCCAGCTCGCGTGGGACAGATCAATCTGGAAACACCATATATTTT. Protein: CASSRGTDQSGNTIYF.

The chain links TRBV4-1 to TRBJ1-2, with 7 bases that match TRBD1. With V trimmed by 2 bases and J by 3 bases, 0 bases remained unmatched. Per germline, CDR1 MGHRA and CDR2 YSYEKL. The CDR3 sequence is 13 residues long. CDR3: CASSQQGDYGYTF. The CDR3 DNA reads TGCGCCAGCAGCCAACAGGGGGACTATGGCTACACCTTC.

The CDR3 coding sequence is TGTGCCAGCAGCTTGGTAGGGCAGGGCTACGAGCAGTACTTC. It is translated as CASSLVGQGYEQYF. The chain has TRBV5-6 and TRBJ2-5; possibly TRBD1 for D (5 bases). The J call is uncertain, as TRBJ2-7 better fits the DNA end. CDR1 and CDR2 from the germline V gene are SGHDT and YYEEEE. The CDR3 consists of 14 residues.

The chain uses TRBV5-1 and TRBJ2-1; no definite D call. CDR1 SGHRS and CDR2 YFSETQ come from the germline V gene. Trimming stripped 2 bases from V and 3 bases from J, with 12 bases between. The CDR3 runs 15 residues. DNA of the CDR3: TGCGCCAGCAGCTTACTCAGATCGGACTACAATGAGCAGTTCTTC. Its protein is CASSLLRSDYNEQFF.

This clone was seen a few times. The chain carries TRBV7-6 and TRBJ2-3, with a weak D call TRBD1 (6 bases). Germline loops: CDR1 SGHVS, CDR2 FNYEAQ. The germline V and J ends were trimmed by 4 bases and 0 bases, with 14 bases remaining between them. This CDR3 is built from 16 residues. The CDR3, as DNA: TGTGCCAGCAGCTCCACGACAGGTTCTAGCACAGATACGCAGTATTTT. Translating it yields CASSSTTGSSTDTQYF.

The gene calls are TRBV19 and TRBJ1-6; D not certain. The V end lost 4 bases, the J end lost 4 bases, and 5 bases lay between the germline ends. The germline V gene has CDR1 LNHDA and CDR2 SQIVND (reference sequence). CDR3 size: 13 residues. Here the CDR3 reads CASSTTYNSPLHF. CDR3 nucleotides: TGTGCCAGTAGTACGACTTATAATTCACCCCTCCACTTT.

The chain has TRBV2 and TRBJ2-3; no clear D. This CDR3 has 13 residues. Germline V gives CDR1 SNHLY, CDR2 FYNNEI. Trimming took off 2 bases at V and 5 bases at J, with 8 bases between the two ends. The DNA for the CDR3 is TGTGCCAGCAGTGAATTTAGAGGAGATACGCAGTATTTT. Its translation is CASSEFRGDTQYF.

This chain joins TRBV5-5 and TRBJ1-1, with 7 nucleotides matching TRBD1. The J segment lost 1 base and the V segment lost 4 bases, leaving 4 bases of the junction unmatched. This CDR3 contains 14 residues. The germline V gene has CDR1 SGHKS and CDR2 YYEKEE (reference sequence). The CDR3 reads CASSPTGANTEAFF. Written as DNA, the CDR3 is TGTGCCAGCAGCCCCACAGGGGCGAACACTGAAGCTTTCTTT.

J is TRBJ2-7 and V is TRBV5-5; 9 bases fit TRBD1. This CDR3 region has 16 residues. Losses at the gene ends were 0 bases for V and 1 base for J; bases not matched to a gene: 5. Germline V lookup: CDR1 SGHKS, CDR2 YYEKEE (reference sequence). The CDR3 here is CASSLGGTGKSYEQYF. The DNA for the CDR3 is TGTGCCAGCAGCTTGGGCGGGACAGGGAAATCCTACGAGCAGTACTTC.

This chain uses TRBV10-1 with TRBJ1-2, with D perhaps TRBD1 (6 bases). Germline CDR1 and CDR2: WNHNN and SYGVQD (reference sequence). Trimming removed 9 bases at V and 6 bases at J, with 20 bases between. This CDR3 is 14 amino acids long. The chain's CDR3 is CARTIRTGTDGYTF. The CDR3 DNA is TGCGCCAGAACTATCCGCACAGGGACCGATGGCTACACCTTC.

The rearrangement links TRBV7-2 to TRBJ1-3; D is perhaps TRBD1 (6 bases). Trimming removed 3 bases from V and 2 bases from J, with 8 bases in between. This CDR3 region has 14 residues. Germline CDR1 and CDR2: SGHTA and FQGNSA. CDR3 loop: CASSFGTTGNTIYF. The CDR3, as DNA: TGTGCCAGCAGCTTCGGGACAACTGGAAACACCATATATTTT.

The chain combines TRBV18 with TRBJ1-3, with a possible D match to TRBD1 (5 bases). CDR3 length equals 15 residues. The germline CDR1 and CDR2 sequences are KGHSH and LQKENI. Trimming stripped 1 base from V and 3 bases from J, with 10 bases between. For the CDR3, the DNA is TGTGCCAGCTCACCACAGCAGGGCTATGGAAACACCATATATTTT. Residues: CASSPQQGYGNTIYF. Together with reference TRBV18 and TRBJ1-3, the CDR3 gives the full variable domain: NAGVMQNPRHLVRRRGQEARLRCSPMKGHSHVYWYRQLPEEGLKFMVYLQKENIIDESGMPKERFSAEFPKEGPSILRIQQVVRGDSAAYFCASSPQQGYGNTIYFGEGSWLTVV.

The V and J genes are TRBV6-5 and TRBJ2-1; D not resolved. Germline V CDR1 and CDR2: MNHEY, SVGAGI. CDR3 length: 14 residues. The V end lost 4 bases, the J end lost 7 bases, and 14 bases lay between the germline ends. CDR3 sequence (DNA): TGTGCCAGCAGTTCTCGGGCCCTTTGGAATGAGCAGTTCTTC. As protein: CASSSRALWNEQFF.